This TCR beta chain was captured in a study of early stage breast cancer tumors. This clone was observed a handful of times. Measured with immunoSEQ multiplex PCR; TCRdb has only the in-frame clones, and not every one. The table shows approximately 75,000 clones, with around 80% occurring only once. This TCR was sampled from a person aged 35-50 years with breast cancer. Sequenced: blood.

Here the CDR3 DNA reads TGTGCCAGTAGTTGGGCTAGCGGGAGTGACAATGAGCAGTTCTTC. It yields the protein CASSWASGSDNEQFF. The V gene is TRBV19, the J gene TRBJ2-1; 10 bases match TRBD2. Germline lookup yields CDR1 LNHDA and CDR2 SQIVND (reference sequence). The CDR3 spans 15 residues. After removal of 5 bases from V and 5 bases from J, the junction contained 6 bases not matched to a gene.